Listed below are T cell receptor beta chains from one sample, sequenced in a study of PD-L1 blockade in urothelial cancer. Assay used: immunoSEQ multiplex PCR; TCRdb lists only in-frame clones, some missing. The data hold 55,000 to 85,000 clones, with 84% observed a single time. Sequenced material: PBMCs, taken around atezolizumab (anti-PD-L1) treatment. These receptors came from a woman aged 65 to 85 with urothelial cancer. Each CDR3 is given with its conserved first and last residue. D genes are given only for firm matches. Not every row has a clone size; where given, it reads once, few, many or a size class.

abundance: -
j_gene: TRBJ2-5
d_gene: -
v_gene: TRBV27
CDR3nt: TGTGCCAGCAGTTTATACGCGAGCCAAGAGACCCAGTACTTC
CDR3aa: CASSLYASQETQYF

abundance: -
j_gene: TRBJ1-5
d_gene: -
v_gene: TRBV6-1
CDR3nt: TGTGCCAGCAGCTGGGCCCCAGGGAACAATCAGCCCCAGCATTTT
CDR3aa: CASSWAPGNNQPQHF

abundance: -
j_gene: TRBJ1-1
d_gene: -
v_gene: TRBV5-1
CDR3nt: TGCGCCAGCAGCTTGGGGGACGGGGGGAACACTGAAGCTTTCTTT
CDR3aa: CASSLGDGGNTEAFF

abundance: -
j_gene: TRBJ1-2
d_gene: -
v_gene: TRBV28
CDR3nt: TGTGCCAGCAGTTTACCGGGTTACTATGGCTACACCTTC
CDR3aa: CASSLPGYYGYTF

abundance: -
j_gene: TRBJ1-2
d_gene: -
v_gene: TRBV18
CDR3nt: TGTGCCAGCTCACCACCTCAGGGGTGGAAGTATGGCTACACCTTC
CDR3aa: CASSPPQGWKYGYTF

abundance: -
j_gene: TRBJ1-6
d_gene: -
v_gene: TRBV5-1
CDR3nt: TGCGCCAGCAGCCCGGGACTAGGGGGATCACCCCTCCACTTT
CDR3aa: CASSPGLGGSPLHF

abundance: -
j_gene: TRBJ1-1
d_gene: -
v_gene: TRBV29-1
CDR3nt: TGCAGCGGCGCCGAGCGGTCCGAAGCTTTCTTT
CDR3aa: CSGAERSEAFF

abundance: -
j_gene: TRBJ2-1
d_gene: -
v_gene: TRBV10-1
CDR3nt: TGCGCCAGCAGTGAGTTACAGTACAATGAGCAGTTCTTC
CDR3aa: CASSELQYNEQFF

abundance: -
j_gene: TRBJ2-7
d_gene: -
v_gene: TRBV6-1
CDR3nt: TGTGCCAGCAGGGACTGGCCCAAAGTCGAGCAGTACTTC
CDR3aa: CASRDWPKVEQYF

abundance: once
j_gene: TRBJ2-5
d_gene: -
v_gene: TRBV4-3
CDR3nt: TGCGCCAGCAGCCAAGATCTTCGTGAGACCCAGTACTTC
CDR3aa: CASSQDLRETQYF

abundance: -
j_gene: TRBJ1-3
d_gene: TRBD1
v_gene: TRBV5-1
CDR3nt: TGCGCCAGCAGCTTGGCTGGGACAGGGTACGGAAACACCATATATTTT
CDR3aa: CASSLAGTGYGNTIYF

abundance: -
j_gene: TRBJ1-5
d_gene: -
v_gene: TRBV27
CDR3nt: TGTGCCAGCAGCGTAGGAGGGCTCAATCAGCCCCAGCATTTT
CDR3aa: CASSVGGLNQPQHF

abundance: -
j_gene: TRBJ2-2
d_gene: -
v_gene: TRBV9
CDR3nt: TGTGCCAGCAGCGCTAGATACAGGGGACTAGTCTCGAACACCGGGGAGCTGTTTTTT
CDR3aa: CASSARYRGLVSNTGELFF

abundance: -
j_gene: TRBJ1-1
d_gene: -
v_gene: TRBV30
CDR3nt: TGTGCCTGGAGGGCGGTACTCGAGGGAACTGAAGCTTTCTTT
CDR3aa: CAWRAVLEGTEAFF

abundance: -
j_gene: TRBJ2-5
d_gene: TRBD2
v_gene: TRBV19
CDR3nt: TGTGCCAGTAGTATACGGGCTAGCGGGCACGTTGGGAACCAGTACTTC
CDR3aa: CASSIRASGHVGNQYF

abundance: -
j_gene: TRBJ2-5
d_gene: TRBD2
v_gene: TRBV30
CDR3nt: TGTGCCTGGAGTGCTGGGGGACTAGCGGGGGGGCCTGGGGAGACCCAGTACTTC
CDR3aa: CAWSAGGLAGGPGETQYF

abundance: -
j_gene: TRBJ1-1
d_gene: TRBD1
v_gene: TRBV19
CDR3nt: TGTGCCAGTAGTAACCAAAGGACAGGGATCAAAGCTTTCTTT
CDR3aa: CASSNQRTGIKAFF

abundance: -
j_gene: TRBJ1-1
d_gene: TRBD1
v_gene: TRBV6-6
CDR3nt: TGTGCCAGCAGTACCTGGGACAGCCTTAACACTGAAGCTTTCTTT
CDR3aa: CASSTWDSLNTEAFF

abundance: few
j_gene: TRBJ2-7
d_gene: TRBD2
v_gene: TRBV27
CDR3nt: TGTGCCAGCAGTCCGTCCTTAAACCGGGACTACCGATACGAGCAGTACTTC
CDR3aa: CASSPSLNRDYRYEQYF

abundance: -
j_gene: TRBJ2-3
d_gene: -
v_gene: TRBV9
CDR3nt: TGTGCCAGCAGCGTGATTGGCTCCACAGATACGCAGTATTTT
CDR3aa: CASSVIGSTDTQYF

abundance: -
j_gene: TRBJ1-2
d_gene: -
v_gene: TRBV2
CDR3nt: TGTGCCATCTCGAACGGGTTCTCATATGGCTACACCTTC
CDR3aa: CAISNGFSYGYTF

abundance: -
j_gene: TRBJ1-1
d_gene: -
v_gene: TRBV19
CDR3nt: TGTGCCAGTACCCTAGGGAGGACAAGGGGAGGGACTGAAGCTTTCTTT
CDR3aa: CASTLGRTRGGTEAFF

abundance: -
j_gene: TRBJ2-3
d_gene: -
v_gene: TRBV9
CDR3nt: TGTGCCAGCAGCGTAGGGAGAGATACGCAGTATTTT
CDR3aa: CASSVGRDTQYF

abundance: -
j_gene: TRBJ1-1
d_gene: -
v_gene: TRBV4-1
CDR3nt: TGCGCCAGCAGCCATGCCGTCGGCGGCACTGAAGCTTTCTTT
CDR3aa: CASSHAVGGTEAFF

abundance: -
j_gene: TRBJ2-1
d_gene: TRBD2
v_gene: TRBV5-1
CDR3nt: TGCGCCAGCAGCCCTAGCGGGGGGGGATCCTACAATGAGCAGTTCTTC
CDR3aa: CASSPSGGGSYNEQFF

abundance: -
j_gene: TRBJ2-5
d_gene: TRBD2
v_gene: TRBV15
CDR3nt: TGTGCCACCAGCAGCGGACGGGGGGGGTATCAAGAGACCCAGTACTTC
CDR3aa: CATSSGRGGYQETQYF

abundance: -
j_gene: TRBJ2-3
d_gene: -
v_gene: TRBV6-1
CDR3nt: TGTGCCAGCAGTGAAGCGTCCGGAGATACGCAGTATTTT
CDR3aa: CASSEASGDTQYF

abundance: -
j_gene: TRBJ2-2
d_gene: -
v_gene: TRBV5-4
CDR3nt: TGTGCCAGCAGCTTTGCAGGGATTCGGACCGGGGAGCTGTTTTTT
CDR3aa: CASSFAGIRTGELFF

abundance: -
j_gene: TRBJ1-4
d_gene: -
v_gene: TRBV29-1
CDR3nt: TGCAGCGTCAGAGGGACTAGTCGAACTAATGAAAAACTGTTTTTT
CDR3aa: CSVRGTSRTNEKLFF

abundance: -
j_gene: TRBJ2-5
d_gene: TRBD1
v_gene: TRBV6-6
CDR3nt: TGTGCCAGCAGTTCCTCCGGGACAGGAGGAGAGACCCAGTACTTC
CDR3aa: CASSSSGTGGETQYF

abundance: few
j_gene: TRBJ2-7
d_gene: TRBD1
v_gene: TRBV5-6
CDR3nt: TGTGCCAGCAGCTTGTTGGGACAGGGGGAGATCGAGCAGTACTTC
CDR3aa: CASSLLGQGEIEQYF

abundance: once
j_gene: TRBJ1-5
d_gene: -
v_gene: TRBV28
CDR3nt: TGTGCCAGCAGGCGGACGGACATCGCATCTGGTCAGCCCCAGCATTTT
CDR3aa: CASRRTDIASGQPQHF

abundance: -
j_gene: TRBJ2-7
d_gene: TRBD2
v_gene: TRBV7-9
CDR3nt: TGTGCCAGCAGCTTAACGACTAGCGGGGGTCGGAACGAGCAGTACTTC
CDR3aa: CASSLTTSGGRNEQYF

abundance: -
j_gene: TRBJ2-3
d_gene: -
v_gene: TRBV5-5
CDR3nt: TGTGCCAGCAGCTTGGCGTATCAGGGAGGAACAGATACGCAGTATTTT
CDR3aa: CASSLAYQGGTDTQYF

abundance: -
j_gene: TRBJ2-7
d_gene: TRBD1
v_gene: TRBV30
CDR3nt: TGTGCCTGGAGTGGGGGACAGGGGTACCACGAGCAGTACTTC
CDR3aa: CAWSGGQGYHEQYF

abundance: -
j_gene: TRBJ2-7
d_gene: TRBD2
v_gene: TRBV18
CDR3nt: TGTGCCAGCTCTGGGGAGCGGGGGTCCTACGAGCAGTACTTC
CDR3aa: CASSGERGSYEQYF

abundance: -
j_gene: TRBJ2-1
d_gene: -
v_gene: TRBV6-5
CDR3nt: TGTGCCAGCAGTTATCGGGAGGGGGCTAACTACAATGAGCAGTTCTTC
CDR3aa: CASSYREGANYNEQFF

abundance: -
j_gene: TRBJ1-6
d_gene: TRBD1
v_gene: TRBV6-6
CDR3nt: TGTGCCAGCAGTTCGCCACAGGGGGGAAAAGATTCACCCCTCCACTTT
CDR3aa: CASSSPQGGKDSPLHF

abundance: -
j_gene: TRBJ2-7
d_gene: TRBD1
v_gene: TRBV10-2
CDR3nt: TGCGCCAGCAGTGGGCGGGACAGGTCCTACTACGAGCAGTACTTC
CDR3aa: CASSGRDRSYYEQYF

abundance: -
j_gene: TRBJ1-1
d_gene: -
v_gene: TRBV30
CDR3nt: TGTGCCTGGAGTGGGGGCCGGGTTGAGCGAGCTTTCTTT
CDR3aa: CAWSGGRVERAFF

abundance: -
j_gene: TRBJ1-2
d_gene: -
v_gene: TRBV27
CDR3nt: TGTGCCAGCAGTTCGAACAGGGTAGCTAACTATGGCTACACCTTC
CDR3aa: CASSSNRVANYGYTF